This T cell receptor (beta chain) was profiled in a study of cytomegalovirus exposure and HLA in healthy donors (dated by TCRdb to 2016 to 2017). Some background on the complete study: An earlier analysis of more than 550 of the donors reported about 280 Gb of sequence data and 117 million unique TCR beta sequences obtained from 180 million or so T cells. All discovery cohort repertoires had been generated using a single sequencing platform. The genetic ancestry cluster associated with self-reported Caucasian donors included about four fifths of the roughly 400 genotyped donors. Donor age, sex, ethnicity and CMV serostatus were compiled alongside the repertoire data. To predict cytomegalovirus infection status, the study brought together high-throughput TCR immunosequencing, statistical association of individual TCRs with disease status, and machine learning. Because of strong linkage in the cohort, roughly five DR-DQ haplotypes were treated as single units for association and clustering. Both class I and class II loci were covered by HLA typing, at four-digit resolution. A later genetic analysis used genome-wide SNP genotypes for about three fifths of the 666 donors, treating that subset as a discovery cohort. To decide whether each TCR beta V gene segment behaved as functional or pseudogenic, an earlier analysis of some 580 of the donors relied on high-throughput TCR beta sequencing. On average, roughly 240,000 unique TCR beta nucleotide sequences were sequenced per donor among some 420 genotyped donors of the cohort, with roughly 18% of those sequences being non-productive. A later analysis re-examined previously published TCR beta repertoires from more than 650 donors and added high-resolution HLA genotyping to investigate patterns of TCR occurrence. The later analysis used no new phenotypic data to find candidate immune exposures, relying instead on TCR beta sequences and their occurrence across donors. Using immunosequencing, the study profiled T cell repertoires from about 650 subjects and related those repertoires to cytomegalovirus serostatus. Along with the approximately 700-subject first cohort, a separate validation cohort of roughly 110 different subjects was used. The aim of the study was to test whether cataloging public T cell receptors could identify signatures of past pathogen exposure. Typing coverage varied by locus: 629-630 donors for A, B, C, DRB1 and DQB1; approximately 500 for DQA1; some 610 for DPA1; around 450 for DPB1. An early release that covered about 600 HLA-typed donors contained 300 to 350 gigabases of sequencing data and about 93 million unique TCR sequences. Points the paper makes about the study in general: A further reported finding was that TCR beta sequences accurately predicted the HLA-A and HLA-B alleles for most subjects in the first cohort. Because HLA typing was unavailable for some donors at each locus, only the typed subset was used in association tests. Presence/absence analyses assumed roughly uniform sequencing depth across donors, an assumption that may not hold. An earlier analysis of 587 of the donors showed that most TCR beta V segments appeared in productive rearrangements either about 87% or about 30% of the time, which broadly matched IMGT annotations. While some public TCRs were present in many individuals, most TCR sequences turned up only very rarely across donors. In both the original and validation cohorts, the classifier was reported to diagnose cytomegalovirus status with high specificity and sensitivity. Linkage disequilibrium might explain the correlated functional status among segregating V segments, but an unknown experimental factor could not be excluded. Strong co-occurrence of HLA alleles, especially DR and DQ, made assigning TCR associations to individual alleles difficult. In a later analysis, several top co-occurrence clusters were reported to appear linked to parvovirus B19, influenza, CMV and Epstein-Barr virus. It was suggested by the authors that the approach could potentially be generalized to other disease states and immunological phenotypes. For the cohort, immune exposure information was limited to CMV serostatus. In vitro tests confirmed that a few of the cytomegalovirus-associated TCR beta chains recognize cytomegalovirus antigens. This cohort had only TCR beta chains sequenced, and the lack of alpha or paired-chain data limited which features could be detected. A later analysis found that most CMV-associated TCR beta chains appeared HLA-restricted, with HLA associations seemingly driven largely by CMV exposure. In a later analysis, the rate of TCR association differed among HLA loci, with DRB1 alleles having the most associated TCRs and HLA-C alleles having the fewest. In a later analysis, HLA-associated TCR beta chains were found to be more clonally expanded and to have lower generation probabilities than equally common non-associated chains. The study listed approximately 160 TCR beta chains as associated with cytomegalovirus. In a later genetic analysis, a missense DCLRE1C variant was associated with V-gene and J-gene trimming of TCR beta chains, and the association was replicated in an independent cohort. Because counts were too low, seventeen rarely observed V segments, including chromosome 9 orphons, were excluded from the earlier analysis of 587 of the donors. Some IMGT-functional V segments, including TRBV6-2 and TRBV6-3, could not be told apart with the 87-base-pair reads, so those segments were excluded. The sequencing pipeline was judged likely to have produced a cluster of highly shared sequence variants as a technical artifact. A later genetic analysis reported fewer N-insertions in productive TCRs among donors in an Asian-associated ancestry cluster than the approximately 670-donor mean. In a later analysis, 16,951 TCR beta sequences were associated with specific HLA alleles at a false discovery rate of 0.05.

The method behind the library was the immunoSEQ multiplex PCR assay. A mixture of 60 forward primers for TCR Vbeta segments and 13 reverse primers for TCR Jbeta segments was used in the multiplex PCR. A multiplex PCR assay on genomic DNA amplified the CDR3 region of rearranged TCR beta genes. The Illumina HiSeq System was used to sequence the amplified TCR beta libraries as 87-base-pair reads. On the study's bioinformatics: A later analysis counted 65 million to 90 million unique TCR beta chains across the 666 repertoires, and around 9.9 million of these chains were shared by at least two donors. To remove PCR and sequencing errors, raw reads were error-corrected and collapsed into unique sequences using a nearest-neighbor algorithm that merged closely related sequences. V, D and J gene segments were assigned by aligning CDR3 sequences to IMGT reference sequences. For a sequence to be retained, a match of at least six nucleotides was required to both a V gene segment and a J gene segment. A rearrangement counted as productive if the CDR3 had no stop codons and remained in frame with V and J, and every other rearrangement counted as non-productive. Following IMGT convention, CDR3 was defined as the stretch from the second conserved V-encoded cysteine to the conserved J-encoded phenylalanine. Sequences without an unambiguous match to a single V gene segment were excluded from the earlier analysis of 500 to 700 of the donors. In an earlier analysis of 587 of the donors, a V segment was called functional when productive rearrangements were above 56.7%, and segregating when the standard deviation between donors exceeded 5%. A statistical classification framework was built to diagnose cytomegalovirus status from the catalog of TCR beta chain sequences. A later analysis assigned V and J genes by comparing TCR nucleotide sequences with IMGT/GENE-DB human TR gene sequences. In a later analysis, CDR3 sequences and most-parsimonious VDJ recombination scenarios were assigned using the TCRdist pipeline. In a later analysis, each TCR beta chain was defined by its CDR3 amino acid sequence together with its V-gene family, and reads without a unique V-gene family were excluded. In a later analysis, around 600 highly shared, low-generation-probability nucleotide sequences were removed to address suspected cross-contamination and a sequencing artifact. A later analysis calculated a clonal expansion index for each public chain from normalized within-repertoire ranks of inferred template counts. Generation probabilities in a later analysis came from a VDJ recombination model fitted to out-of-frame rearrangements, and those results were checked against IGoR. In a later analysis, TCR-TCR, TCR-HLA and TCR-CMV co-occurrence was scored with hypergeometric tests, and a repertoire-size bias correction was applied to TCR pairs. A later analysis estimated false discovery rates by permuting HLA or CMV assignments 20 times. In a later analysis, co-occurring TCRs were grouped with DBSCAN, and TCRdist sequence similarity was added when clustering was performed within HLA-allele-positive subsets. Repertoires with fewer than 30,000 or more than 120,000 public chains were left out of co-occurrence clustering, as were five repertoires with anomalous nucleotide sharing. TCRdb took this table from immuneACCESS and kept in-frame rearrangements with V and J called. Such tables lack part of the clones; where checked against another copy, unresolved V genes explain under half of the gap, and the rest is unexplained. For V, J and clone size, that table is used; D and trimming come from the DNA. A total of roughly 100,000 clones appear in this sample, approximately 82% of them only once. 8.2% of the sample rests with the top ten.

A remark on this clone: Its antigen is still unknown. Base qualities are missing; no much larger clone stands one base away.

V and J lose 0 bases and 7 bases, and a span of 16 bases separates them. The germline V gene specifies SGDLS as CDR1 and YYNGEE as CDR2. Including the terminal cysteine and phenylalanine, the CDR3 comprises 15 residues. Just the 45-base CDR3 DNA is kept, in frame starting at base 1. The cohort consisted of 600 to 750 healthy bone marrow donors. At the time of sampling, every cohort member was nominally healthy, though immune exposures that went unrecorded were likely present. The donor tested CMV seropositive and was one of the 289 seropositive cohort members. Every donor gave a peripheral blood sample, and the peripheral blood mononuclear cells from that sample were used for TCR beta sequencing. The Qiagen DNeasy Blood Extraction Kit was used to extract genomic DNA from the blood cell samples.

The clonotype was recovered from a man aged 35 to 55 in good health and CMV-seropositive. The sequencing input was PBMCs. The sequence joins TRBV9 to TRBJ1-1; no D gene call is confident. The CDR3 protein: CASSVAGRLTDEAFF. The DNA sequence is TGTGCCAGCAGCGTAGCTGGCAGGTTAACTGATGAAGCTTTCTTT.